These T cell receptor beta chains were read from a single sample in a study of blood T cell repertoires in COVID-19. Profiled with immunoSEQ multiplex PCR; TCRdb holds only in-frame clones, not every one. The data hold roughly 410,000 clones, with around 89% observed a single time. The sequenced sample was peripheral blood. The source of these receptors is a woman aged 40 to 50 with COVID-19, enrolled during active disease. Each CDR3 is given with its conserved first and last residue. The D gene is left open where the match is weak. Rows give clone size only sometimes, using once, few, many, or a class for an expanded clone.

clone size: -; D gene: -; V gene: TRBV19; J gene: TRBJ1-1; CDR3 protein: CASTMTGNTEAFF; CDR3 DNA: TGTGCCAGTACGATGACGGGGAACACTGAAGCTTTCTTT
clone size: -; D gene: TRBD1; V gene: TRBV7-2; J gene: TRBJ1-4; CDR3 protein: CASSPNRGPPATNEKLFF; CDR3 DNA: TGTGCCAGCAGCCCAAACAGGGGCCCCCCCGCAACTAATGAAAAACTGTTTTTT
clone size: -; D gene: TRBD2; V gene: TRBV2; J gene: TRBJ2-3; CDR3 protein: CASSDWGAGRTDTQYF; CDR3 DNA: TGTGCCAGCAGTGATTGGGGAGCGGGGCGCACAGATACGCAGTATTTT
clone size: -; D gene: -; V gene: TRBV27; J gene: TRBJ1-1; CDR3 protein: CASSPLVSGANTEAFF; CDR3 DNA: TGTGCCAGCAGCCCCTTGGTGTCGGGTGCGAACACTGAAGCTTTCTTT
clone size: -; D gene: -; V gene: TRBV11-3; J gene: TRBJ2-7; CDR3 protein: CASSFRGSYEQYF; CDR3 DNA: TGTGCCAGCAGCTTCAGGGGAAGCTACGAGCAGTACTTC
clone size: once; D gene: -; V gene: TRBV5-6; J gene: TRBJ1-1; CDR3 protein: CASSLAGGSLNTEAFF; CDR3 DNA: TGTGCCAGCAGCTTGGCCGGAGGGTCCCTGAACACTGAAGCTTTCTTT
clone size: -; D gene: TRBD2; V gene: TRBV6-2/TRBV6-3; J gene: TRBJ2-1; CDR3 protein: CASSYWREGLSYNEQFF; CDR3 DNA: TGTGCCAGCAGTTACTGGCGGGAGGGCCTTTCCTACAATGAGCAGTTCTTC
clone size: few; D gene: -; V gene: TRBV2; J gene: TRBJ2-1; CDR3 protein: CASSENGHSNEQFF; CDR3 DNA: TGTGCCAGCAGTGAAAATGGACATAGCAATGAGCAGTTCTTC
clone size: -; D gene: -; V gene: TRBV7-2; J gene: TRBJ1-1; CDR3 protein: CASSLVFSDTEAFF; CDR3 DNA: TGTGCCAGCAGCTTAGTTTTCTCGGACACTGAAGCTTTCTTT
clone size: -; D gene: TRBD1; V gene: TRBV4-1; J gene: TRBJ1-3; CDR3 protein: CASSQGTGVISGNTIYF; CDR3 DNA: TGCGCCAGCAGCCAAGGAACAGGGGTCATCTCTGGAAACACCATATATTTT
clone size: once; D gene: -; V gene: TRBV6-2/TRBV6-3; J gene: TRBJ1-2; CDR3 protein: CASSYTGIYGYTF; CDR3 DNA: TGTGCCAGCAGTTACACCGGGATCTATGGCTACACCTTC
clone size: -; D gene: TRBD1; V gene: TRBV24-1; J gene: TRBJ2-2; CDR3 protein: CATSDPGQGATGELFF; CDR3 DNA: TGTGCCACCAGTGATCCGGGACAGGGGGCAACCGGGGAGCTGTTTTTT
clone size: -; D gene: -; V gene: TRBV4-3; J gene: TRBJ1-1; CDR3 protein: CASSQSRLPNTEAFF; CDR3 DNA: TGCGCCAGCAGCCAAAGTAGACTCCCCAACACTGAAGCTTTCTTT
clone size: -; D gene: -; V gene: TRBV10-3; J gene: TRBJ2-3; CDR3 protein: CAITGSATDTQYF; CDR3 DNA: TGTGCCATCACGGGTAGCGCGACAGATACGCAGTATTTT
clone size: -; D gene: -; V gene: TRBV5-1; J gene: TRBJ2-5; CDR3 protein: CASSQSRQVQETQYF; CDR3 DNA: TGCGCCAGCAGTCAAAGCAGACAGGTCCAAGAGACCCAGTACTTC
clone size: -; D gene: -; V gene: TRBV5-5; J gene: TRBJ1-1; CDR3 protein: CASSRIPGDTEAFF; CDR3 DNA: TGTGCCAGCAGCCGTATCCCAGGGGACACTGAAGCTTTCTTT
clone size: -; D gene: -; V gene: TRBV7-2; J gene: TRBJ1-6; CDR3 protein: CASSLTGNNSPLHF; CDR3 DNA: TGTGCCAGCAGCTTGACAGGAAATAATTCACCCCTCCACTTT
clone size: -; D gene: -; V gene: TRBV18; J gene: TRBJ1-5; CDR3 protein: CASSPPGQSNQPQHF; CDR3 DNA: TGTGCCAGCTCACCACCAGGACAGAGCAATCAGCCCCAGCATTTT
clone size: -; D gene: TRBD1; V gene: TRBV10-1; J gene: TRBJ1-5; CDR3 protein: CASSGTGTGEEGNQPQHF; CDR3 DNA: TGCGCCAGCAGTGGTACCGGGACAGGGGAGGAGGGCAATCAGCCCCAGCATTTT
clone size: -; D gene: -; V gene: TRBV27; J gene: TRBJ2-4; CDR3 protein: CASITRWSLAKNIQYF; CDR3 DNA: TGTGCCAGCATCACCCGGTGGTCACTAGCCAAAAACATTCAGTACTTC
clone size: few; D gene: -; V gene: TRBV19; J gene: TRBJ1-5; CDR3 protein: CASSIQGGGQPQHF; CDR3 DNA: TGTGCCAGTAGTATACAGGGAGGAGGTCAGCCCCAGCATTTT
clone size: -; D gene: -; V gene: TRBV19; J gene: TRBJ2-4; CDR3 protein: CASSTARVIQNIQYF; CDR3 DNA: TGTGCCAGTAGTACGGCCAGGGTGATCCAAAACATTCAGTACTTC
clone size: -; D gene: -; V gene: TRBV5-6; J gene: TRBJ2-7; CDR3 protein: CASSLAFEQYF; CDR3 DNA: TGTGCCAGCAGCTTGGCCTTCGAGCAGTACTTC
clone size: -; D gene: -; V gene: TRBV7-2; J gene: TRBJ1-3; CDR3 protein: CASSPGHYSGNTIYF; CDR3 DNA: TGTGCCAGCAGCCCGGGACATTACTCTGGAAACACCATATATTTT
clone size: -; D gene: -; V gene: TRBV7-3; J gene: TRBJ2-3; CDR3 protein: CASSLTRVGSADTQYF; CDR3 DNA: TGTGCCAGCAGCTTAACGAGGGTTGGTTCGGCAGATACGCAGTATTTT
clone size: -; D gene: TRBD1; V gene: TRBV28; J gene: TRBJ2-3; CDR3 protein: CASSLDRSTDTQYF; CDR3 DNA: TGTGCCAGCAGTTTGGACAGGAGCACAGATACGCAGTATTTT
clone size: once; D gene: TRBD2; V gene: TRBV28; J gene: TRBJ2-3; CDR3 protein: CASRNSGRAADTQYF; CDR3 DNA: TGTGCCAGCAGGAATAGCGGGAGGGCCGCAGATACGCAGTATTTT
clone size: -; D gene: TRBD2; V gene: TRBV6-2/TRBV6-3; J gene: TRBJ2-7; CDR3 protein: CASSHTSGSVSYEQYF; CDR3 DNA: TGTGCCAGCAGTCACACTAGCGGGAGTGTCTCCTACGAGCAGTACTTC
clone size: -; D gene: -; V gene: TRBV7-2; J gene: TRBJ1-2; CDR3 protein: CASSLASLRAGLANYGYTF; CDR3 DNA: TGTGCCAGCAGCTTAGCCTCACTTCGAGCAGGGCTAGCTAACTATGGCTACACCTTC
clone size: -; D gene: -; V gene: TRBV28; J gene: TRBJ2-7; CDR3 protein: CASSLSSRGPHEQYF; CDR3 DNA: TGTGCCAGCAGTTTAAGCAGTAGAGGGCCCCACGAGCAGTACTTC
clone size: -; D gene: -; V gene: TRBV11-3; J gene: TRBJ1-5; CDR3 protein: CASRLVGIPYQPQHF; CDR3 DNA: TGTGCCAGCAGACTAGTTGGTATCCCCTATCAGCCCCAGCATTTT
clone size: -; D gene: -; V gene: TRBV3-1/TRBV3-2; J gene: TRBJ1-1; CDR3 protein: CASSQGTDEVEAFF; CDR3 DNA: TGTGCCAGCAGCCAAGGCACAGATGAAGTGGAAGCTTTCTTT
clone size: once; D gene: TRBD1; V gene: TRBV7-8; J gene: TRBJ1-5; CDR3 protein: CASSSRQGVIVHNQPQHF; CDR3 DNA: TGTGCCAGCAGCTCAAGACAGGGGGTGATAGTCCACAATCAGCCCCAGCATTTT
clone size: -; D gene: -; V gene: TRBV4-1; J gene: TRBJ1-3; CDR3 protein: CASSLPGRGSFSSGNTIYF; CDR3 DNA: TGCGCCAGCAGCCTCCCCGGGCGGGGAAGCTTCAGCTCTGGAAACACCATATATTTT
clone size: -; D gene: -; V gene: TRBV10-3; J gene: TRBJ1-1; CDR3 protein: CAISPGWNTEAFF; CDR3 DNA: TGTGCCATCAGTCCGGGTTGGAACACTGAAGCTTTCTTT
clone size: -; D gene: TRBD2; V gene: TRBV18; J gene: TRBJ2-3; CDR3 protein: CASSPETSGATDTQYF; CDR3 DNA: TGTGCCAGCTCACCAGAGACTAGCGGGGCCACAGATACGCAGTATTTT
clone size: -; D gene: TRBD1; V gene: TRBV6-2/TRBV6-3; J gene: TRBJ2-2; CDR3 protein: CASSTTRQGSNTGELFF; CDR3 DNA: TGTGCCAGCAGTACTACCAGACAGGGGAGTAACACCGGGGAGCTGTTTTTT
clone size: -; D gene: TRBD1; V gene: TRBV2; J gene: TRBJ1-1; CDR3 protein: CAGGQLVNTEAFF; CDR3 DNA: TGTGCCGGGGGACAGCTGGTGAACACTGAAGCTTTCTTT